This is a list of T cell receptor beta chains from one sample in a study of cytomegalovirus exposure and HLA in healthy donors. Method: immunoSEQ multiplex PCR; TCRdb's copy keeps in-frame clones and lacks some. Of approximately 120,000 clones in the sample, roughly four fifths were seen once. Sequencing input: PBMCs. These receptors all stem from a man over 45 in good health and CMV-seronegative. Each CDR3 is given with its conserved first and last residue. D genes are given only for firm matches.

d_call	v_call	j_call	cdr3_nt	cdr3_aa
.	TRBV2	TRBJ2-7	TGTGCCAGCAGTGAAGCGCTTCGGGGGATCTCCTACGAGCAGTACTTC	CASSEALRGISYEQYF
.	TRBV6-5	TRBJ2-1	TGTGCCAGCAGGTTACATATGGCCTCCTACAATGAGCAGTTCTTC	CASRLHMASYNEQFF
TRBD1	TRBV6-8	TRBJ2-3	TGTGCCAGCAGTGTTCTTGGCCGGGACAGGGGGCAAGGAGATACGCAGTATTTT	CASSVLGRDRGQGDTQYF
.	TRBV5-1	TRBJ2-2	TGCGCCAGCAGCTTGGCGGCGGTCGGGGAGCTGTTTTTT	CASSLAAVGELFF
TRBD2	TRBV2	TRBJ2-3	TGTGCCAGTTCGACTAGCGGGGGTATAGATACGCAGTATTTT	CASSTSGGIDTQYF
.	TRBV29-1	TRBJ1-1	TGCAGCGTTGGGCAGGACACTGAAGCTTTCTTT	CSVGQDTEAFF
.	TRBV7-9	TRBJ1-5	TGTGCCAGCAGCTCGACAGTTAGCAATCAGCCCCAGCATTTT	CASSSTVSNQPQHF
.	TRBV27	TRBJ1-4	TGTGCCAGCAGTGCCGGTAGGGGCGAAAAACTGTTTTTT	CASSAGRGEKLFF
.	TRBV27	TRBJ2-7	TGTGCCAGCAGTCCGGGGGACCCGAGCTCCTACGAGCAGTACTTC	CASSPGDPSSYEQYF
.	TRBV18	TRBJ2-1	TGTGCCAGCGCAGGGTCTGGAAACAATGAGCAGTTCTTC	CASAGSGNNEQFF
.	TRBV13	TRBJ2-1	TGTGCCAGCGGGGGGAGCGGGCTATTTGGGAATGAGCAGTTCTTC	CASGGSGLFGNEQFF
TRBD1	TRBV7-2	TRBJ2-3	TGTGCCAGCAGCTTAACGACCAGGGGGCACGGCACAGATACGCAGTATTTT	CASSLTTRGHGTDTQYF
.	TRBV18	TRBJ1-5	TGTGCCAGCTCACCGCGCCAAAGTAACCAGCCCCAGCATTTT	CASSPRQSNQPQHF